The following is a T cell receptor beta chain sequence with its context. CDR3 length: 14 residues. Looked up from germline, CDR1 is SGHRS and CDR2 is YFSETQ. V lost 0 bases and J lost 4, with 10 bases in between. The record originates from a study of control samples from healthy donors and cancer patients. Assay: immunoSEQ multiplex PCR; the TCRdb copy retains only in-frame clones and omits some. The table lists about 150,000 clones, 94% of them singletons, with about 5.2% in the top ten. This receptor was obtained from a man in his forties in good health. The chain carries TRBV5-1 and TRBJ1-2; unclear D gene. The sample consisted of blood. CDR3 nucleotide sequence: TGCGCCAGCAGCTTGGATCCGGACGTCTATGGCTACACCTTC. Protein product: CASSLDPDVYGYTF.